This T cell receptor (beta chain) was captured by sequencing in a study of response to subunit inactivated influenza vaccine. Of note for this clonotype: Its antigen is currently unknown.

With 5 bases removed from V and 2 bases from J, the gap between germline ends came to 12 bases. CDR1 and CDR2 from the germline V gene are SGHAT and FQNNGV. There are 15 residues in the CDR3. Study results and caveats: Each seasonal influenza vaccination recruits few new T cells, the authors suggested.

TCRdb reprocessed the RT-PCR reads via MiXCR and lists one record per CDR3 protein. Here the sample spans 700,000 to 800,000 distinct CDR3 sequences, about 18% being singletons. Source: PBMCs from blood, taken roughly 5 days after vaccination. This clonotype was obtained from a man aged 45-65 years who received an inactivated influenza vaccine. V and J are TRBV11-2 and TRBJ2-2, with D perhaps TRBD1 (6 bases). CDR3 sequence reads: CASSRTVDNTGELFF. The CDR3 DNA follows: TGTGCCAGCAGCCGGACAGTTGATAACACCGGGGAGCTGTTTTTT. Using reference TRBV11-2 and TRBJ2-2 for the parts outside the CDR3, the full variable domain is EAGVAQSPRYKIIEKRQSVAFWCNPISGHATLYWYQQILGQGPKLLIQFQNNGVVDDSQLPKDRFSAERLKGVDSTLKIQPAKLEDSAVYLCASSRTVDNTGELFFGEGSRLTVL.